This T cell receptor (beta chain) emerged from a study of shared clonotypes between healthy human individuals. TCRdb keeps only in-frame clones here, not all; method: immunoSEQ multiplex PCR. The sample comprises some 2.1 million clones, around 93% of which are singletons, and 1.5% to 2% rests with the top ten. CDR3 length: 15 residues. The V gene end was trimmed by 3 bases and the J gene end by 5 bases; junction bases not matched to a gene: 7. CDR1 and CDR2 from the germline V gene are SEHNR and FQNEAQ (reference sequence). It was CD45RO-negative cells, positively selected for CCR7, that made up naive CD8 cells, with terminally differentiated effector memory CD45RA+ cells excluded.

The chain links TRBV7-9 to TRBJ2-1, with 7 bases that match TRBD1. The source is a man younger than 35 in good health. Some clones in this sample may be carry-over from other donors' samples. Input material: naive CD8+ T cells from PBMCs. Here the CDR3 reads CASSFTGTENNEQFF. The DNA of the CDR3 is TGTGCCAGCAGCTTTACCGGGACAGAGAACAATGAGCAGTTCTTC.